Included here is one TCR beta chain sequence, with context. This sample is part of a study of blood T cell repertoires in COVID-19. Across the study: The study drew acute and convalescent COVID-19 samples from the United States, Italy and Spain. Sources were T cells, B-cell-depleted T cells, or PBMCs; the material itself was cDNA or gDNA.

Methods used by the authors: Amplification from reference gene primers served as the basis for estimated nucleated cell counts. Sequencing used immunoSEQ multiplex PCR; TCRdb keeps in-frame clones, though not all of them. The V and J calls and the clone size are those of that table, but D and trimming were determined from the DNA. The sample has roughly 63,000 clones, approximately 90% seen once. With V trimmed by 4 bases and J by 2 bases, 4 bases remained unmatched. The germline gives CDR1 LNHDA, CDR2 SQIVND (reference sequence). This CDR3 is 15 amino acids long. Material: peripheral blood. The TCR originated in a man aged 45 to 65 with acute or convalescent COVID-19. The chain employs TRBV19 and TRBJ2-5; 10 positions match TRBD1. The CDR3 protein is CASSTWTGGQETQYF. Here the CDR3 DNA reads TGTGCCAGTAGTACTTGGACAGGGGGACAAGAGACCCAGTACTTC.